This entry lists 10 T cell receptor beta chains sequenced from one sample in a study of shared clonotypes between healthy human individuals. Selected positively for CCR7 and CD45RO-negative, naive CD8 cells excluded terminally differentiated effector memory CD45RA+ cells. Using immunoSEQ multiplex PCR, the repertoire was profiled, and TCRdb retains in-frame clones only, with some absent. The table records 800,000 or so clones, 96% of them present only once. Sequenced material: naive CD8+ T cells sorted from blood. All receptors come from a man younger than 40 in good health.

The chain joins TRBV16 to TRBJ2-7; D call uncertain. V lost 0 bases and J lost 2, with 2 bases in between. This CDR3 spans 12 amino acids. The germline V gene has CDR1 KGHSY and CDR2 FQNENV. CDR3 bases: TGTGCCAGCAGCCAATCGGCCTACGAGCAGTACTTC. Its protein product is CASSQSAYEQYF.

This chain connects TRBV7-2 to TRBJ2-2; D call uncertain. With 10 bases removed from V and 3 bases from J, the gap between germline ends came to 12 bases. The CDR3 is 13 residues long. The germline gives CDR1 SGHTA, CDR2 FQGNSA. This chain's CDR3 is CATSPIDTGELFF. The CDR3 DNA follows: TGTGCCACAAGTCCAATCGACACCGGGGAGCTGTTTTTT.

Notes on this clone: The sample holds other DNA sequences that translate to the same CDR3. This chain links TRBV9 with TRBJ1-2; D is undetermined. The CDR3 spans 10 residues. V shed 3 bases and J shed 8 bases, with 5 bases lying between them. Germline CDR1 and CDR2: SGDLS and YYNGEE. DNA of the CDR3: TGTGCCAGCAGCGGGAAGGGCTACACCTTC. Amino acid sequence: CASSGKGYTF. Based on the CDR3 plus reference TRBV9 and TRBJ1-2, the full variable domain is DSGVTQTPKHLITATGQRVTLRCSPRSGDLSVYWYQQSLDQGLQFLIQYYNGEERAKGNILERFSAQQFPDLHSELNLSSLELGDSALYFCASSGKGYTFGSGTRLTVV.

The chain combines TRBV6-6 with TRBJ2-1; D gene unclear. The CDR3 has 9 amino acids. V was pared by 6 bases and J by 15 bases, with 9 bases between. Germline V gene lookup returns CDR1 MNHNY and CDR2 SVGAGI (reference sequence). The CDR3 bases are TGTGCCAGCAGCCCCGTTGTGTTCTTC. Residues: CASSPVVFF.

Of note for this clone: At the DNA level, this CDR3 is encoded by other sequences in the same sample as well. The chain combines TRBV5-1 with TRBJ2-7; D is unresolved. The germline V gene encodes CDR1 SGHRS and CDR2 YFSETQ. Trimming pared 0 bases from V and 4 bases from J, leaving 8 bases between. The CDR3 extends over 13 amino acids. In DNA, the CDR3 is TGCGCCAGCAGCTTGGAGTCGGGTTACGAGCAGTACTTC. This encodes CASSLESGYEQYF.

The genes are TRBV7-9 and TRBJ2-1; 11 bases map to TRBD2. The V gene's germline CDR1 is SEHNR and CDR2 FQNEAQ (reference sequence). This CDR3 is built from 16 residues. The V segment lost 2 bases and the J segment 7 bases; nucleotides outside the gene matches: 7. As DNA, the CDR3 is TGTGCCAGCAGCTTACTCACTAGCGGGAGAGTGAATGAGCAGTTCTTC. Translating gives CASSLLTSGRVNEQFF.

The chain is built from TRBV6-5 and TRBJ2-5; 7 bases agree with TRBD1. Trimming took 6 bases from V and 2 from J; bases not matched to a gene: 6. CDR1 and CDR2 (germline): MNHEY, SVGAGI. The CDR3 loop spans 14 amino acids. As DNA, the CDR3 is TGTGCCAGCAGCTTTGGCAGGGGGCAAGAGACCCAGTACTTC. Amino acid sequence: CASSFGRGQETQYF.

The V and J genes are TRBV11-2 and TRBJ2-7; 10 nucleotides agree with TRBD1. With V trimmed by 5 bases and J by 3 bases, 4 bases remained unmatched. The germline gives CDR1 SGHAT, CDR2 FQNNGV. The CDR3 totals 14 residues. The CDR3 nucleotides read TGTGCCAGCAGCCACCGGGACAGGGGCTACGAGCAGTACTTC. Translation gives CASSHRDRGYEQYF.

The chain is built from TRBV10-3 and TRBJ2-7; TRBD2 matches at 14 bases. The CDR3 has 15 residues. CDR1 ENHRY and CDR2 SYGVKD come from the germline V gene. Trimming took 3 bases from V and 6 from J; bases not matched to a gene: 4. The CDR3 sequence is CAISEPGLAGVEQYF. The CDR3 coding sequence is TGTGCCATCAGTGAACCGGGACTAGCGGGAGTCGAGCAGTACTTC.

This clone has just one count. Its ends do not fully match the called genes, so a read error is possible. The J gene is TRBJ2-7, the V gene TRBV5-1, with no clear D. There are 13 residues in the CDR3. The germline gives CDR1 SGHRS, CDR2 YFSETQ. In DNA, the CDR3 is TGCGCGAGCAAAAGGATTGACTCCTACGAGCAGTACTTC. It encodes CASKRIDSYEQYF.